Listed below are T cell receptor beta chains from one sample, sequenced in a study of CD8 T cells in ankylosing spondylitis. From the 5' RACE reads, TCRdb called clonotypes with MiXCR, one entry per CDR3 protein. Of some 240,000 distinct CDR3 sequences listed, about 6.7% are singletons. Sequencing was performed on blood, either unsorted or a sorted T cell fraction (not recorded which). These receptors were collected from a male donor with ankylosing spondylitis. Each CDR3 is given with its conserved first and last residue. A D gene is named only where the DNA matches it firmly. A row's size may be missing; if present it is once, few, many or a size class.

TRBV24-1	-	TRBJ2-7	many	TGTGCCACCAGTGGAGGGGACTTTCGGTCCTACGAGCAGTACTTC	CATSGGDFRSYEQYF
TRBV30	TRBD2	TRBJ2-3	-	TGTGCCTGGAGTGAGGGACTAGCGGGAGCTCAGGACGGGACAGATACGCAGTATTTT	CAWSEGLAGAQDGTDTQYF
TRBV7-9	-	TRBJ2-3	many	TGTGCCAGCAGCCCCGCCCGGACGCCCACAGATACGCAGTATTTT	CASSPARTPTDTQYF
TRBV6-5	-	TRBJ1-1	few	TGTGCCAGCAGTTACTGGAGGGGCAAGGACACTGAAGCTTTCTTT	CASSYWRGKDTEAFF
TRBV24-1	-	TRBJ2-3	few	TGTGCCACCAGTGGGAGACGGCGCACAGATACGCAGTATTTT	CATSGRRRTDTQYF
TRBV4-2	-	TRBJ2-1	few	TGTGCCAGCAGCCAGGTAGTCAGGAATGAGCAGTTCTTC	CASSQVVRNEQFF
TRBV28	-	TRBJ2-1	many	TGTGCCAGCAGCCCCCCGGGGGAAAACAATGAGCAGTTCTTC	CASSPPGENNEQFF
TRBV4-1	TRBD1	TRBJ1-5	few	TGCGCCAGCAGCCAAGGAGGACAGGGATGGAATCAGCCCCAGCATTTT	CASSQGGQGWNQPQHF
TRBV7-2	-	TRBJ1-3	many	TGTGCCAGCAGCTTCCCTGGAAACACCATATATTTT	CASSFPGNTIYF
TRBV27	TRBD1	TRBJ1-6	many	TGTGCCAGCAGCCCCCCGTACAGGGGCCTCCGATCACCCCTCCACTTT	CASSPPYRGLRSPLHF